The sequence of this T cell receptor beta chain was determined in a study of blood T cell repertoires in COVID-19. The wider study: PBMCs, B-cell-depleted T cells, or T cells were the source of the cDNA or gDNA that made up the material.

This clone was observed a few times. Per the original methods: Scientists estimated how many nucleated cells there were by amplifying reference gene primers. The assay was immunoSEQ multiplex PCR, and TCRdb's table has in-frame clones only and misses some. V and J calls and clone size come straight from that table; D and trimming were deduced from the DNA. Of 150,000 or so clones listed, about 79% are singletons. The sequence was obtained from a woman between 50 and 59 years old with acute or convalescent COVID-19. The sample consisted of peripheral blood.

The CDR3 region has the DNA TGTGCCAGCAGCCATGAAGCTCCGGGACAGGGGGGAGGTGGCTACACCTTC. Its translation is CASSHEAPGQGGGGYTF. The chain employs TRBV4-2 and TRBJ1-2; 11 positions match TRBD1. Germline CDR1 LGHNA, CDR2 YNFKEQ. This CDR3 contains 17 residues. V gave up 3 bases and J gave up 7 bases; unmatched junction bases: 13.